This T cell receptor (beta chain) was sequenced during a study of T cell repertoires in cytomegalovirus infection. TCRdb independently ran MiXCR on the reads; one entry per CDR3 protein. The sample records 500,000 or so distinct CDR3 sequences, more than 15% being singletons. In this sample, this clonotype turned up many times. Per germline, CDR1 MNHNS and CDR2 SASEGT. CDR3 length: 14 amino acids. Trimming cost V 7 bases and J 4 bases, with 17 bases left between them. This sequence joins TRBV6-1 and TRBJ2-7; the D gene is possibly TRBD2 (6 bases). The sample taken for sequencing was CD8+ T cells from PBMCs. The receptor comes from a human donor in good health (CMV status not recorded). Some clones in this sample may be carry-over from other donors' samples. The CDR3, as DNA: TGTGCCAGCATTAGACCTGCGGGGTTGTACGAGCAGTACTTC. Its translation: CASIRPAGLYEQYF.